What follows is one TCR beta chain and its context. These data come from a study of blood T cell repertoires in COVID-19. Study-wide context: From T cells, B-cell-depleted T cells, or PBMCs came the material, which was cDNA or gDNA.

The ends were cut back, 0 bases at V and 8 bases at J, with 10 bases in the middle. This CDR3 is built from 13 residues. The V gene's germline CDR1 is MNHNS and CDR2 SASEGT. Original processing notes: Nucleated cell number was recorded as an estimate derived from reference gene primer amplification. Assay: immunoSEQ multiplex PCR; the TCRdb copy retains only in-frame clones and omits some. That table is the source of V, J and clone size, and D and trimming were worked out from the DNA. This table holds some 120,000 clones, approximately 80% found once. This TCR derives from a man aged 65 to 79 with acute or convalescent COVID-19. The rearrangement links TRBV6-1 to TRBJ1-1; D ambiguous. Source material: peripheral blood. CDR3 nucleotides: TGTGCCAGCAGTGAAGCGGAACAGACCGAAGCTTTCTTT. Protein: CASSEAEQTEAFF.